The source of this TCR beta chain is a study of shared clonotypes between healthy human individuals (dated by TCRdb to 2018 to 2021). Notes on the research overall: A couple of women and three men aged 18 to 49 years were included in the cohort. Per donor, three plates each were used for CD4 naive and CD4 memory, two for CD8 naive, and one for CD8 memory. To estimate repertoire size and how much clonotype sharing occurs between individuals, the study deeply sequenced the blood TCR repertoires of roughly 5 healthy adults. Libraries were prepared and TCR repertoires were sequenced by different laboratories using diverse techniques, in order to increase sequencing depth and limit assay-specific biases. Between about 0.85 and 9.5 billion PBMCs per donor were obtained by leukapheresis. The full study reports these points: Because the study included only a small number of donors, the genetic and exposure-history diversity represented was limited. Around 5.4% of naive CD4, 3.5% of naive CD8, 2.3% of memory CD4, and around 0.42% of memory CD8 clonotypes were shared across a few donors. Higher generation probabilities were observed for clonotypes shared by all four sorted-subset donors than for non-shared clonotypes. Naive subsets generally had larger estimated clonotype richness than memory subsets did. Even with the large sequencing depth, rarefaction of the sorted-subset datasets indicated that sequencing was incomplete. Sampling was restricted to blood, and TCR repertoires in tissue are likely to differ from TCR repertoires in blood. Pairwise subsampling indicated that sequencing depth was expected to affect the degree of clonotype sharing among donors.

Reading the germline V gene (reference sequence) gives CDR1 MNHNY and CDR2 SVGAGI. From the cysteine through the phenylalanine, the CDR3 covers 13 amino acids. The DNA shown is the 39-base CDR3, in frame from base 1. V loses 5 bases of germline sequence and J loses 6 bases, and the interval between the two ends is 14 bases. TCR CDR3 regions were amplified from genomic DNA by multiplex PCR using the deep immunoSEQ assay. Extracted genomic DNA from each cell subset was distributed evenly across all wells of several immunoSEQ 96-well plates, and each plate was treated as a replicate. For sorted subsets, each replicate PCR was loaded with about 200 ng genomic DNA, equivalent to roughly 30,000 T cell genomes. Purified libraries were quantified with a Qubit 3.0 fluorometer, sized on a Bioanalyzer 2100, and re-quantified with the KAPA Library Quantification kit. Each immunoSEQ 96-well plate was sequenced on its own single-read 150-cycle Illumina NextSeq 550 flow cell. The study's processing was this. Because the immunoSEQ output held only junctional sequences and lacked quality scores, the filtering could not match the filtering applied to full-length reads. To assign V/J genes and CDR3, sequences were annotated against IMGT germline references using PyIR, a Python wrapper for IgBLAST v1.9. Reads were removed for weak V/J assignments (E-value above 1e-6), missing CDR3, stop codons, out-of-frame junctions, or ambiguous translated residues. V3J clonotypes were defined by identical inferred V gene, J gene, and CDR3 amino acid sequence. Percentage overlap between repertoires was calculated by dividing the number of shared unique clonotypes by the size of the smaller repertoire. Repertoire richness was assessed with RTK rarefaction, the Chao1 estimator, and Recon v2.1 estimates of unobserved clonotypes. For all TCRbeta clonotypes obtained by the gDNA method from a handful of donors, generation probabilities were computed with OLGA. Sourced from immuneACCESS, this table was stored by TCRdb with only in-frame sequences that have V and J called. A share of the clones is absent; for the studies checked, an unresolved V gene accounts for under half, and the remainder has no known explanation. V and J calls and clone size follow that table, whereas D and trimming were derived from the DNA. The sample table holds under 1,100,000 clones, of which about 77% were seen once. Together, the top ten hold about 1.5% of the sample.

This clone showed up just a few times. Its binding antigen is unknown. Nothing much larger sits one base from this clone, and base qualities are not available. The donors were healthy, HIV-negative adults with no recently reported acute infections or vaccinations. Only Caucasian adults living in Nashville, Tennessee, USA were represented among the donors. CD4+ T cells were enriched by magnetic negative selection; naive cells were then positively selected on CD45RA, and the negative fraction formed the memory subset. After blood collection by leukapheresis, PBMCs were isolated using Ficoll-Histopaque density gradient centrifugation and then cryopreserved in the vapor phase of liquid nitrogen. Purity and quantity of every magnetically sorted T cell population were checked by analytical flow cytometry. From each sorted fraction, genomic DNA was isolated and quantified by UV absorbance on a Nanodrop 2000c.

The chain links TRBV6-6 with TRBJ2-7; TRBD1 might be the D gene, on 5 matching bases. Material: memory CD4+ T cells sorted from blood. According to the study, the label for this sample's cell subset or site signals: CD45RA-negative fraction. The TCR was taken from a man younger than 35 in good health. CDR3 loop: CASSQQGSGEQYF. In nucleotide form, the sequence is TGTGCCAGCAGTCAGCAGGGTTCCGGCGAGCAGTACTTC.